This T cell receptor (beta chain) derives from a study of early T cells in non-severe SARS-CoV-2 infection. Study-wide context: Bulk RNA from unsorted whole blood was sequenced; chains were unpaired.

This CDR3 has 15 residues. Germline V gives CDR1 ENHRY, CDR2 SYGVKD. The V segment lost 3 bases and the J segment 4 bases; nucleotides outside the gene matches: 0. MiXCR was run by TCRdb on the 5' RACE reads, yielding one entry per CDR3 protein. This table has fewer than 100,000 distinct CDR3 sequences, 10% to 12% appearing once. This clonotype has at least ten counts. The TCR originated in an adult who was a healthcare worker with PCR-confirmed SARS-CoV-2 infection or an uninfected control (not recorded which). Sequences were obtained from whole blood. J is TRBJ2-1 and V is TRBV10-3, with 13 nucleotides matching TRBD2. The CDR3, as DNA: TGTGCCATCAGTGAACTAGCGGGGGGGTACAATGAGCAGTTCTTC. Translating gives CAISELAGGYNEQFF.